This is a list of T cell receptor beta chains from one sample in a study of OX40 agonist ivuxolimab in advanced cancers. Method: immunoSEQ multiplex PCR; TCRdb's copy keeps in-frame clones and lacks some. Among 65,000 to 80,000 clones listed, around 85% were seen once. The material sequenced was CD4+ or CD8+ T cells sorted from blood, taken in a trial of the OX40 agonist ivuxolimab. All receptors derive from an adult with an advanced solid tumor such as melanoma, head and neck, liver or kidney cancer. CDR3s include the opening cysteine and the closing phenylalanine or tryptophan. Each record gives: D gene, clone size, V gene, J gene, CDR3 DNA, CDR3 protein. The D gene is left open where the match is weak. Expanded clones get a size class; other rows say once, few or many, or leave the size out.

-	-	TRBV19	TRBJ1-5	TGTGCCAGTAGTACGACGGGACAAATTAGCAATCAGCCCCAGCATTTT	CASSTTGQISNQPQHF
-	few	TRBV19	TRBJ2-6	TGTGCCAGTACCACTTTTAGGTCTGGGGCCAACGTCCTGACTTTC	CASTTFRSGANVLTF
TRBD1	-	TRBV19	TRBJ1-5	TGTGCCAGCCGGGACAGGCAAAAAAACAATCAGCCCCAGCATTTT	CASRDRQKNNQPQHF
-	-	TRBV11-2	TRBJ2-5	TGTGCCAGCAGCTCGGGTCTTCTAGGGACCCAGTACTTC	CASSSGLLGTQYF
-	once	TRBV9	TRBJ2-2	TGTGCCAGCAGCCGTAGCTCGGGGGAGCTGTTTTTT	CASSRSSGELFF
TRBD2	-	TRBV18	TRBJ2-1	TGTGCCAGCTCCACCTCTAGCGGGGGTGACAATGAGCAGTTCTTC	CASSTSSGGDNEQFF
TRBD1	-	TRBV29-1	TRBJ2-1	TGCAGCGTCCTGGGACAGCGTTACAATGAGCAGTTCTTC	CSVLGQRYNEQFF
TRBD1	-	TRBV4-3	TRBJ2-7	TGCGCCAGCAGCCCCCGAGGGGACAGGGACTACGAGCAGTACTTC	CASSPRGDRDYEQYF
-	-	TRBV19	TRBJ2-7	TGTGCCAGTAAGTTCACGGGACCGACCTACGAGCAGTACTTC	CASKFTGPTYEQYF
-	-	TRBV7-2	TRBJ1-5	TGTGCCAGCAGCTTAGCGGGTCAGCCCCAGCATTTT	CASSLAGQPQHF
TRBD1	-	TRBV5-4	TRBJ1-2	TGTGCCAGCAGCCGTGGACAGGGGGGAAATGGCTACACCTTC	CASSRGQGGNGYTF
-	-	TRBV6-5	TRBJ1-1	TGTGCCAGCAGTTACGGGAACTCGAACACTGAAGCTTTCTTT	CASSYGNSNTEAFF
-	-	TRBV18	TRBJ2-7	TGTGCCAGCTCACCATCGGTGGGGGAGGCCTATGAGCAGTACTTC	CASSPSVGEAYEQYF
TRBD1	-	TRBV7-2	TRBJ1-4	TGTGCCAGCGAAAGGGGGCCTAATGAAAAACTGTTTTTT	CASERGPNEKLFF
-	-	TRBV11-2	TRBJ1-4	TGTGCCAGCAGCGAGGAAACACAGTATAATGAAAAACTGTTTTTT	CASSEETQYNEKLFF
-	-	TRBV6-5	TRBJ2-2	TGTGCCAGCAGTTACTCATCCAGCGGGGAGCTGTTTTTT	CASSYSSSGELFF
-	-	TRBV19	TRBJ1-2	TGTGCCAGTAGTTCGGCGGATTCTAACTATGGCTACACCTTC	CASSSADSNYGYTF
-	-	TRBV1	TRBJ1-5	TGCACCAGCAGCCAGGCAGATAGCAATCAGCCCCAGCATTTT	CTSSQADSNQPQHF
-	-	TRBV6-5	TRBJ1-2	TGTGCCAGCAGTTACTCGATTTCCCACTATGGCTACACCTTC	CASSYSISHYGYTF
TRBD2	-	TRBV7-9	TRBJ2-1	TGTGCCAGCAGCTCGGGACTAGCGGGGGGACCAAACAATGAGCAGTTCTTC	CASSSGLAGGPNNEQFF
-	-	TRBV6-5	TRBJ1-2	TGTGCCAGCAAGCAGGGAATAGCTAACTATGGCTACACCTTC	CASKQGIANYGYTF
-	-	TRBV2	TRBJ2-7	TGTGCCAGCAGTGGGACGGGGGACTACGAGCAGTACTTC	CASSGTGDYEQYF
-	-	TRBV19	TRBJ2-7	TGTGCCAGTAGTATCCCAGGGAGTTTCTCCTACGAGCAGTACTTC	CASSIPGSFSYEQYF
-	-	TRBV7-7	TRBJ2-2	TGTGCCAGCAGCTTAGGTGCGACCAGCACCGGGGAGCTGTTTTTT	CASSLGATSTGELFF
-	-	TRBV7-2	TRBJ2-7	TGTGCCAGCAGCCTTCAGGGAAACCTCTACGAGCAGTACTTC	CASSLQGNLYEQYF
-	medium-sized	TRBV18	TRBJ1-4	TGTGCCAGCTCCCGGCTGGGGACTAATGAAAAACTGTTTTTT	CASSRLGTNEKLFF
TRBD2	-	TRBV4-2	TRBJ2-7	TGTGCCAGCAGCCAGGTTACTAGCGGGGGGCCCGATAGCTCCTACGAGCAGTACTTC	CASSQVTSGGPDSSYEQYF
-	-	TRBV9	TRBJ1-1	TGTGCCAGCAGCTCCCCGAGGAACACTGAAGCTTTCTTT	CASSSPRNTEAFF
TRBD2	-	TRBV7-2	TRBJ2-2	TGTGCCAGCAGCTCGCGACTAGCGGGGGGGTATCCCGGGGAGCTGTTTTTT	CASSSRLAGGYPGELFF
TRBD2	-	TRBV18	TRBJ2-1	TGTGCCAGCTCACCGGGTCTAGCGGGGTCCAATGAGCAGTTCTTC	CASSPGLAGSNEQFF
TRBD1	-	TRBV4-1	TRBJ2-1	TGCGCCAGCAGCCAAGCACCGACAGGGGCCTACAATGAGCAGTTCTTC	CASSQAPTGAYNEQFF
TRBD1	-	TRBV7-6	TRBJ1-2	TGTGCCAGCAGCTTAACTACAGGGGATGCTCCTATATGCTACACCTTC	CASSLTTGDAPICYTF
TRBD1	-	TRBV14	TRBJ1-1	TGTGCCAGCAGCCAAAGACCCGGGACAGCACTGAACTCCCGCAGAACTGAAGCTTTCTTT	CASSQRPGTALNSRRTEAFF
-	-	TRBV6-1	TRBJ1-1	TGTGCCAGCAGTTCACAGGGCCTCACTGAAGCTTTCTTT	CASSSQGLTEAFF
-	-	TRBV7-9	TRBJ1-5	TGTGCCAGTTCCCCTGGGGGGGGACAGCCCCAGCATTTT	CASSPGGGQPQHF
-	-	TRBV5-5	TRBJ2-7	TGTGCCAGCCACCTGGGCGCGGGGTACGAGCAGTACTTC	CASHLGAGYEQYF
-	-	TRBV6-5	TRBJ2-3	TGTGCCAGCAGCCTAAATTGGGCTACAGATACGCAGTATTTT	CASSLNWATDTQYF
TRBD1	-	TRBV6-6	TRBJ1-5	TGTGCCAGCATTCTGGGGACAGGCAATCAGCCCCAGCATTTT	CASILGTGNQPQHF
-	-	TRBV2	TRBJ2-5	TGTGCCAGCATGCAGGGACTCGGCGGAACCCAGTACTTC	CASMQGLGGTQYF
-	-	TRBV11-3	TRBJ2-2	TGTGCCAGCAGCTCAATGGGGGAGGCCGGGGAGCTGTTTTTT	CASSSMGEAGELFF
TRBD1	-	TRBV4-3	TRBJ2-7	TGCGCCAGCAGCCATCGGACAGGGACCGAGCAGTACTTC	CASSHRTGTEQYF
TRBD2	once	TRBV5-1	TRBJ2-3	TGCGCCAGCCACTTCATAGCGGGGAGCACAGATACGCAGTATTTT	CASHFIAGSTDTQYF
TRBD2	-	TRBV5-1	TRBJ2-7	TGCGCCAGCAGCTCCCGAGTAGCGGGGGGTTACGAGCAGTACTTC	CASSSRVAGGYEQYF
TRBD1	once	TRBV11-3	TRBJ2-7	TGTGCCAGCAGCCCCGGGACAGCCATTTACGAGCAGTACTTC	CASSPGTAIYEQYF
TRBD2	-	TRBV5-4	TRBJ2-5	TGTGCCAGCAGCCCTGGGACTAGCGGGGGGGTGAAAGAGACCCAGTACTTC	CASSPGTSGGVKETQYF
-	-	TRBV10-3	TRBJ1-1	TGTGCCATCACTACGGACGGCGCTGAAGCTTTCTTT	CAITTDGAEAFF
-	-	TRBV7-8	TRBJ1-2	TGTGCCAGCAGCCGATCCAACTATGGCTACACCTTC	CASSRSNYGYTF
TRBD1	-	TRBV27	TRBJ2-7	TGTGCCAGCAGTTTAAGGGCCCCGCTGGACAGGGAATTTTACGAGCAGTACTTC	CASSLRAPLDREFYEQYF
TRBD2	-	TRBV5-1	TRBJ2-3	TGCGCCAGCAGCTTAGGGACTAGCGGGGGCGCAGATACGCAGTATTTT	CASSLGTSGGADTQYF
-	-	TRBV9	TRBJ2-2	TGTGCCAGCAGCGTAGCGAGTAGTAGGTACACCGGGGAGCTGTTTTTT	CASSVASSRYTGELFF
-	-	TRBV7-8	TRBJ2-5	TGTGCCAGCAATCCCCAGGGGATGGGAGAGACCCAGTACTTC	CASNPQGMGETQYF